What follows describes a single T cell receptor (beta chain). Antigen: not known. MiXCR was run by TCRdb on the reads, yielding one entry per CDR3 protein. This repertoire shows under 30,000 distinct CDR3 sequences, 20% to 25% found once; its top ten account for roughly nine tenths. The sample belongs to a study of T cell repertoires in cytomegalovirus infection. Study overall: Recently described HLA-C-restricted plus well-studied HLA-B-restricted CMV epitopes were used.

Study outcomes and limitations: Within the response measured ex vivo, HLA-C-restricted CMV-specific TCR beta clonotypes were dominant. Carriers of CMV plus the relevant HLA were identified by cumulative public TCR beta family frequency.

Per germline, CDR1 MDHEN and CDR2 SYDVKM. This CDR3 has 16 residues. V lost 6 bases to trimming and J lost 0 bases; unmatched junction nucleotides: 8. This rearrangement joins TRBV28 to TRBJ2-7, with 10 bases fitting TRBD1. The TCR sequence derives from a human donor in good health (CMV status not recorded). Some clones in this sample may be carry-over from other donors' samples. The sample in question was CD8+ T cells from cultured PBMCs, obtained from culture after CMV antigen stimulation. CDR3 sequence reads: CASSPWTGGGSYEQYF. The CDR3 nucleotides are TGTGCCAGCAGCCCATGGACAGGGGGGGGCTCCTACGAGCAGTACTTC.